This record concerns one T cell receptor beta chain sequence. In this sample, this clonotype turned up a few times. No antigen is known for it. No base-level quality is on record; no much larger clone is a single base apart. The cysteine opens and the phenylalanine closes a CDR3 of 13 amino acids. Just CDR3 DNA is preserved here, 39 bases in frame from base 1. Trimming takes 7 bases from V and 3 bases from J, and the germline ends sit 13 bases apart. The germline V gene sets CDR1 to SNHLY and CDR2 to FYNNEI. These data are taken from a study of human T cells and chemical hapten exposure (dated by TCRdb to the early 2020s). Context from the whole study: For sensitization, 2% DPC in acetone was applied to a roughly 2 cm by roughly 2 cm area of upper inner arm skin. Weekly therapeutic DPC doses were additionally applied to the scalp of patients throughout the roughly 25-week study period. Patch testing was performed on the upper back with Finn chambers containing 0.01% DPC, and the patch tests were scored after 6 days according to International Contact Dermatitis Research Group standards. Alopecia areata with under or over 50% scalp involvement, alopecia totalis and alopecia universalis were represented in the patient cohort, which was mostly female. Libraries were pooled for sequencing, and per-sample TCR yields varied mainly because of small differences in library volumes within the pool. Peripheral blood TCR repertoire changes were tracked in vivo in alopecia patients during primary and secondary sensitization to the hapten diphenylcyclopropenone (DPC). Patient blood was sampled pre-sensitization (week 0) and at 2, 6 and about 24 weeks after DPC sensitization. Around 29 alopecia patients provided blood for TCR sequencing at one to four time points (pre-sensitization, 2, 6 and 24 weeks).

In light of the paper, this sample's time point label describes: pre-sensitization, week 0. In light of the paper, this sample's treatment or condition label describes: therapeutic diphenylcyclopropenone sensitization with weekly scalp DPC. Blood at each patch-test visit was drawn before the patch test was applied. To be eligible, patients had to be aged 18 to 70, diagnosed with alopecia and judged suitable for DPC therapy, while pregnant patients were excluded. Total RNA was extracted from unfractionated whole blood collected in Tempus Blood RNA tubes. What the authors observed across the whole study: The number of PT1 expanded TCRs positively correlated with patch test score, significant at thresholds 8, 16 and 32 but not 4. Expanded TCRs formed significantly more large CDR3 similarity clusters than pre-sensitization or healthy control sets, consistent with antigen-driven responses. Because all patients had alopecia, a presumed autoimmune disease, the immune response of the patients might differ from that of healthy individuals. DPC sensitization did not change how many TCRs were above 1 in 1000 frequency, and no evidence was found of alterations in global repertoire structure. After repeated subsampling, changes were observed in the strength of the expansion versus patch-test correlation and in the threshold at which the correlation became significant.

Preparation of the library involved RACE. The instrument given in TCRdb is NextSeq 500. During library preparation, unique molecular identifiers were attached to individual cDNA molecules so that TCRs could be counted quantitatively and reproducibly. From each blood RNA sample, both TCR alpha and TCR beta chains were sequenced. The authors' pipeline ran thus. A median of about 87,000 TCRs per sample was observed, with a range of about 23,224 to 700,000. The Decombinator software suite was used to annotate V, J and CDR3 in the TCR reads. For the PS versus PT1 abundance plots, all samples were subsampled to the same number of TCRs (28,000). TCRs were defined as expanded if absent before sensitization and observed at least eight times at the 2-week time point. TCRdb cleaned the public reads at Q25 with fastp, built clones with MiXCR and kept in-frame beta chains. Under each unique CDR3 protein, matching rows form one entry showing the most common genes and DNA. The V and J calls, along with clone size, are taken from TCRdb and not from the paper's own processing. The sample records about 120,000 distinct CDR3 sequences, roughly 13% of which are singletons. The ten largest clonotypes hold 2.5% to 3.5% of the sample.

The V and J genes are TRBV2 and TRBJ2-7, and possibly TRBD2, on 6 matching bases. This clonotype originated in a woman aged 18-35 years with alopecia areata. Some clones in this sample may be carry-over from other donors' samples. Specimen: whole blood, collected in connection with sensitization to the hapten diphenylcyclopropenone (DPC). This receptor has the CDR3 CASNIRGVYEQYF. Read as DNA, the sequence is TGTGCCAGCAACATACGCGGGGTCTACGAGCAGTACTTC. The CDR3, completed at both ends by the reference TRBV2 and TRBJ2-7 genes, gives the full variable domain EPEVTQTPSHQVTQMGQEVILRCVPISNHLYFYWYRQILGQKVEFLVSFYNNEISEKSEIFDDQFSVERPDGSNFTLKIRSTKLEDSAMYFCASNIRGVYEQYFGPGTRLTVT.